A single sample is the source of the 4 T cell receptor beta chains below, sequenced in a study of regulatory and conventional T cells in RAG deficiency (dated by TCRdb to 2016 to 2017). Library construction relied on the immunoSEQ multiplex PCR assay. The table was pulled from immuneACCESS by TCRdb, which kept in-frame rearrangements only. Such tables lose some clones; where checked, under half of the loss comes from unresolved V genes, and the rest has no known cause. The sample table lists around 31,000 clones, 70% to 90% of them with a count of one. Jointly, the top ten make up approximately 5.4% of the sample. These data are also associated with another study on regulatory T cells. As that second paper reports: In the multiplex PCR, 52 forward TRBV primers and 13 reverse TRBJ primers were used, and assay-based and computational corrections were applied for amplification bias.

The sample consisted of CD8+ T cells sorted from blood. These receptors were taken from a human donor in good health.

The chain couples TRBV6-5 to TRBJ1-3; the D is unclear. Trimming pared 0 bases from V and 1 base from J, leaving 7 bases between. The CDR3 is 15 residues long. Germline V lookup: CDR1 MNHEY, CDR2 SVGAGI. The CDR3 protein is CASSYSEGSGNTIYF. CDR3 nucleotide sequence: TGTGCCAGCAGTTACTCGGAGGGTTCTGGAAACACCATATATTTT.

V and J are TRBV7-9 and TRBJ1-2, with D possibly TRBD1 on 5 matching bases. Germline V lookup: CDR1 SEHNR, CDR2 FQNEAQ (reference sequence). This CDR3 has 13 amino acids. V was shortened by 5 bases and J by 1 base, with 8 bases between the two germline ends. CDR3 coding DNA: TGTGCCAGCAGCCCGGGGGTTAACTATGGCTACACCTTC. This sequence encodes CASSPGVNYGYTF.

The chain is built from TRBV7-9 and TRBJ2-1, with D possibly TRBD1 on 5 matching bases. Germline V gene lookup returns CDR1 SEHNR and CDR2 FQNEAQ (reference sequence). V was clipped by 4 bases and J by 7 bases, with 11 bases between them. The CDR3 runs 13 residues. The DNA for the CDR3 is TGTGCCAGCAGCTATCAGGGTACGAATGAGCAGTTCTTC. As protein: CASSYQGTNEQFF.

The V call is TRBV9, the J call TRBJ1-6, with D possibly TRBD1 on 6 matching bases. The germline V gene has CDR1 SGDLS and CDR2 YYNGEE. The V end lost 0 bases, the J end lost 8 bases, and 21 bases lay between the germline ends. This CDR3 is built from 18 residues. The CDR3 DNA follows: TGTGCCAGCAGCGTAGGCGGGACATTCATTCGCGGAGATTCACCCCTCCACTTT. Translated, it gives CASSVGGTFIRGDSPLHF. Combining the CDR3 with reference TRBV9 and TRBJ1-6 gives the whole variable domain DSGVTQTPKHLITATGQRVTLRCSPRSGDLSVYWYQQSLDQGLQFLIQYYNGEERAKGNILERFSAQQFPDLHSELNLSSLELGDSALYFCASSVGGTFIRGDSPLHFGNGTRLTVT.